A single sample gave rise to the 31 T cell receptor beta chains below, sequenced in a study of OX40 agonist ivuxolimab in advanced cancers. Method: immunoSEQ multiplex PCR; TCRdb's copy keeps in-frame clones and lacks some. Found here are 85,000 to 100,000 clones, 85% of them singletons; the top ten hold 0.2% to 0.25%. The material was CD4+ or CD8+ T cells sorted from blood, obtained in a trial of the OX40 agonist ivuxolimab. Every receptor here comes from an adult with an advanced solid tumor such as melanoma, head and neck, liver or kidney cancer.

The chain recombines TRBV25-1 with TRBJ2-3; a possible D gene is TRBD2 (6 bases). From germline, CDR1 is MGHDK and CDR2 SYGVNS. Trimming left V 1 base short and J 2 bases short, with 16 bases between. This CDR3 contains 17 residues. The CDR3 DNA reads as TGTGCCAGCAGTGAATCGAAGAGTTGGCGGGACACAGATACGCAGTATTTT. Translation: CASSESKSWRDTDTQYF.

The chain has TRBV6-1 and TRBJ2-1; 14 nucleotides agree with TRBD2. The CDR3 is 18 amino acids. Germline lookup yields CDR1 MNHNS and CDR2 SASEGT. V shed 2 bases, J shed 1 base, and the junction held 4 bases outside the gene matches. The CDR3 DNA reads as TGTGCCAGCAGTGAAAGGACTAGCGGGGGGAATTCCTACAATGAGCAGTTCTTC. It specifies CASSERTSGGNSYNEQFF.

The rearrangement joins TRBV18 to TRBJ2-2; tentatively, D is TRBD1 (6 bases). With 6 bases removed from V and 0 bases from J, the gap between germline ends came to 14 bases. The CDR3 is made up of 16 amino acids. Germline loops: CDR1 KGHSH, CDR2 LQKENI. The CDR3 sequence is CASSPSTGSNTGELFF. The CDR3 DNA follows: TGTGCCAGCTCTCCCTCGACAGGATCGAACACCGGGGAGCTGTTTTTT.

The V and J genes are TRBV7-9 and TRBJ1-6; a possible D gene is TRBD1 (5 bases). Germline assignment: CDR1 SEHNR and CDR2 FQNEAQ (reference sequence). V gave up 1 base and J gave up 14 bases, with 6 bases separating them. The CDR3 contains 11 residues. The DNA of the CDR3 is TGTGCCAGCAGCTTAGGAGGGGCCCTCCACTTT. Its translation: CASSLGGALHF. The variable domain in full, completed from reference TRBV7-9 and TRBJ1-6, reads DTGVSQNPRHKITKRGQNVTFRCDPISEHNRLYWYRQTLGQGPEFLTYFQNEAQLEKSRLLSDRFSAERPKGSFSTLEIQRTEQGDSAMYLCASSLGGALHFGNGTRLTVT.

The V call is TRBV29-1, the J call TRBJ2-2; maybe TRBD2 (7 bases). Looked up from germline, CDR1 is SQVTM and CDR2 is ANQGSEA. There are 14 residues in the CDR3. V dropped 3 bases and J dropped 4 bases, with 12 bases sitting between them. CDR3 amino acids: CSVDGGRRTGELFF. In nucleotides, the CDR3 is TGCAGCGTTGACGGGGGGCGTCGCACCGGGGAGCTGTTTTTT.

The chain links TRBV7-2 to TRBJ1-5; TRBD1 aligns across 7 bases. V lost 0 bases and J lost 2; bases outside the gene matches: 7. The CDR3 sequence is 17 residues long. From germline, CDR1 is SGHTA and CDR2 FQGNSA. The CDR3 spells CASSLAPQGQGNQPQHF. DNA for the CDR3: TGTGCCAGCAGCTTAGCGCCACAGGGGCAGGGCAATCAGCCCCAGCATTTT.

The V gene is TRBV6-5, the J gene TRBJ1-6, with D maybe TRBD1 (5 bases). The CDR3 totals 16 residues. V dropped 0 bases and J dropped 7 bases, with 13 bases sitting between them. Germline CDR1 is MNHEY and CDR2 is SVGAGI. CDR3 nucleotide sequence: TGTGCCAGCAGTTACTCGATGGGGCCCATAAATTCACCCCTCCACTTT. It is translated as CASSYSMGPINSPLHF.

This clone was picked up a small number of times. This rearrangement joins TRBV6-6 to TRBJ1-5, with a tentative D call TRBD1 (5 bases). CDR3 length equals 11 residues. Germline V gene lookup returns CDR1 MNHNY and CDR2 SVGAGI (reference sequence). V shed 5 bases and J shed 9 bases, with 8 bases lying between them. The CDR3 DNA reads TGTGCCAGCAGTCAGGGTGCGCCCCAGCATTTT. It is translated as CASSQGAPQHF.

This rearrangement joins TRBV7-9 to TRBJ2-5; the D gene is possibly TRBD2 (6 bases). The V and J ends lost 8 bases and 0 bases respectively, with 10 bases between them. The length of the CDR3 is 13 residues. The germline gives CDR1 SEHNR, CDR2 FQNEAQ (reference sequence). The CDR3 loop is CASQRAYQETQYF. CDR3 in DNA: TGTGCCAGCCAGCGGGCGTACCAAGAGACCCAGTACTTC.

The table lists this clone with a count of one. The chain couples TRBV6-5 to TRBJ2-7; possibly TRBD1 for D (5 bases). CDR3 length: 13 amino acids. Looked up from germline, CDR1 is MNHEY and CDR2 is SVGAGI. V gave up 2 bases and J gave up 5 bases, with 10 bases separating them. The CDR3 here is CASSYPGWNEQYV. Here the CDR3 DNA reads TGTGCCAGCAGTTACCCAGGGTGGAACGAGCAGTACGTC.

The rearrangement uses TRBV5-1 and TRBJ1-1, with TRBD1 identical over 9 bases. This CDR3 has 16 amino acids. Trimming at V came to 0 bases and at J to 4 bases, leaving 7 bases not matched to a gene. Germline CDR1 is SGHRS and CDR2 is YFSETQ. CDR3 nucleotides: TGCGCCAGCAGCTTGGGGCCGACAGGGGGTTTCACTGAAGCTTTCTTT. It is translated as CASSLGPTGGFTEAFF.

This clone appeared a single time. The chain is built from TRBV12-5 and TRBJ2-2; D gene ambiguous. Germline CDR1 reads LGHNT; CDR2 reads FRNRAP. V lost 7 bases and J 5 bases, leaving 5 bases between the germline ends. CDR3 length: 11 residues. Here the CDR3 DNA reads TGTGCTAGTGCCTTAACCGGGGAGCTGTTTTTT. Residues: CASALTGELFF.

This chain uses TRBV7-3 with TRBJ2-3; weak D call: TRBD2 (6 bases). V gave up 5 bases and J gave up 4 bases, with 13 bases separating them. This CDR3 region has 14 residues. Germline CDR1 reads SGHTA; CDR2 reads FQGTGA. The CDR3 region is CASSATGSADTQYF. DNA for the CDR3: TGTGCCAGCAGCGCCACCGGGAGCGCAGATACGCAGTATTTT.

This clone was seen a single time. The V and J genes are TRBV12-5 and TRBJ2-1; D may correspond to TRBD1 or TRBD2 (6 bases each). The CDR3 is made up of 16 amino acids. Trimming removed 0 bases from V and 7 bases from J, with 16 bases in between. CDR1 is LGHNT and CDR2 is FRNRAP in the germline V gene. CDR3 sequence reads: CASGLVLGGFFNEQFF. DNA of the CDR3: TGTGCTAGTGGTTTGGTATTAGGGGGGTTCTTTAATGAGCAGTTCTTC. Complete variable domain (other parts from reference TRBV12-5 and TRBJ2-1): DARVTQTPRHKVTEMGQEVTMRCQPILGHNTVFWYRQTMMQGLELLAYFRNRAPLDDSGMPKDRFSAEMPDATLATLKIQPSEPRDSAVYFCASGLVLGGFFNEQFFGPGTRLTVL.

This clone has at least ten counts. The J gene is TRBJ1-1, the V gene TRBV5-1; D gene unclear. There are 13 residues in the CDR3. Germline lookup yields CDR1 SGHRS and CDR2 YFSETQ. Trimming took off 3 bases at V and 2 bases at J, with 8 bases between the two ends. The chain's CDR3 is CASSSLGNTEAFF. For the CDR3, the DNA is TGCGCCAGCAGCTCCTTGGGTAACACTGAAGCTTTCTTT.

This clone showed up just once. DNA of the CDR3: TGTGCCAGCTCACAACAGGGCTCTGGAAACACCATATATTTT. The encoded protein is CASSQQGSGNTIYF. The V call is TRBV18, the J call TRBJ1-3; tentatively, D is TRBD1 (6 bases). The CDR3 runs to 14 residues. V was pared by 4 bases and J by 0 bases, with 7 bases between. CDR1 is KGHSH, CDR2 LQKENI, per germline.

V gene TRBV6-5 combines with J gene TRBJ1-3; a weak D match, TRBD1 (5 bases). Looked up from germline, CDR1 is MNHEY and CDR2 is SVGAGI. The CDR3 loop spans 16 amino acids. Trimming stripped 4 bases from V and 3 bases from J, with 16 bases between. CDR3 region: CASSSPWQGGGNTIYF. DNA for the CDR3: TGTGCCAGCAGTTCGCCCTGGCAGGGTGGTGGAAACACCATATATTTT.

The V and J genes are TRBV10-3 and TRBJ1-4; D gene unclear. The length of the CDR3 is 12 residues. Germline loops: CDR1 ENHRY, CDR2 SYGVKD. Trimming took 0 bases from V and 8 from J, leaving 4 bases between them. Written as DNA, the CDR3 is TGTGCCATCAGTGAGTCGCAGGAAAAACTGTTTTTT. It encodes CAISESQEKLFF.

The chain recombines TRBV7-8 with TRBJ2-7; 14 bases align to TRBD2. The length of the CDR3 is 17 residues. Germline trimming cut 6 bases from V and 4 bases from J; bases unmatched to any gene: 11. Germline CDR1 SGHVS, CDR2 FQNEAQ. CDR3 protein: CASRKTSGRAVGYEQYF. The CDR3 DNA sequence: TGTGCCAGCAGAAAGACTAGCGGGAGGGCCGTCGGGTACGAGCAGTACTTC.

The chain combines TRBV4-1 with TRBJ1-1, with D uncertain. Between the trimmed V and J ends, which lost 1 base and 5 bases, there was a span of 8 bases. CDR3 length: 13 residues. Germline CDR1 reads MGHRA; CDR2 reads YSYEKL. CDR3 sequence (DNA): TGCGCCAGCAGCCAAGCTGACCGAACTGAAGCTTTCTTT. Its protein product is CASSQADRTEAFF.

The DNA of the CDR3 is TGCAGCGTCGCGCAAAAGTACGAGCAGTACTTC. It is translated as CSVAQKYEQYF. The chain has TRBV29-1 and TRBJ2-7; D call uncertain. Germline CDR1 is SQVTM and CDR2 is ANQGSEA. Trimming shortened V by 6 bases and J by 4 bases, and 10 bases separated the two germline ends. The CDR3 consists of 11 residues.

The chain uses TRBV9 and TRBJ1-1; D is undetermined. Germline CDR1 is SGDLS and CDR2 is YYNGEE. This CDR3 has 13 amino acids. V dropped 4 bases and J dropped 0 bases, with 7 bases sitting between them. The CDR3 loop is CASSQGLNTEAFF. CDR3 DNA sequence: TGTGCCAGCAGCCAAGGCCTGAACACTGAAGCTTTCTTT.

This clone showed up just once. The gene calls are TRBV18 and TRBJ2-1; TRBD2 matches 7 bases. Germline V gene lookup returns CDR1 KGHSH and CDR2 LQKENI. Germline trimming cut 6 bases from V and 8 bases from J; bases unmatched to any gene: 10. This CDR3 contains 14 residues. CDR3 in DNA: TGTGCCAGCTCCCCTGGACTAGTTAATGATGAGCAGTTCTTC. Translation gives CASSPGLVNDEQFF. Combining the CDR3 with reference TRBV18 and TRBJ2-1 gives the whole variable domain NAGVMQNPRHLVRRRGQEARLRCSPMKGHSHVYWYRQLPEEGLKFMVYLQKENIIDESGMPKERFSAEFPKEGPSILRIQQVVRGDSAAYFCASSPGLVNDEQFFGPGTRLTVL.

This clone was detected once. The chain employs TRBV7-3 and TRBJ2-6; perhaps TRBD2 as D (5 bases). V was pared by 2 bases and J by 0 bases, with 8 bases between. This CDR3 is 16 amino acids long. Germline lookup yields CDR1 SGHTA and CDR2 FQGTGA. The CDR3 DNA follows: TGTGCCAGCAGCTTACCGGGGTCCTCTGGGGCCAACGTCCTGACTTTC. Protein product: CASSLPGSSGANVLTF.

This clone was seen once. The V and J genes are TRBV7-9 and TRBJ2-5; maybe TRBD1 (6 bases). Trimming removed 6 bases at V and 1 base at J, with 12 bases between. The CDR3 covers 14 residues. Germline lookup yields CDR1 SEHNR and CDR2 FQNEAQ (reference sequence). In nucleotides, the CDR3 is TGTGCCAGCAGTTGGACAGCCGCCCAAGAGACCCAGTACTTC. Amino acid sequence: CASSWTAAQETQYF.

The chain has TRBV7-8 and TRBJ2-3; TRBD2 agrees at 9 bases. Germline CDR1 and CDR2: SGHVS and FQNEAQ. The CDR3 is 15 amino acids. V trimming: 6 bases; J trimming: 6 bases; junction bases outside the gene matches: 10. The CDR3 DNA reads as TGTGCCAGCAGTCAAACCGGGACTAGCTATGATACGCAGTATTTT. This encodes CASSQTGTSYDTQYF.

The genes are TRBV9 and TRBJ2-7; TRBD2 is a possible D gene (6 bases). V gave up 2 bases and J gave up 4 bases, with 10 bases separating them. Germline V lookup: CDR1 SGDLS, CDR2 YYNGEE. The length of the CDR3 is 13 residues. The CDR3 spells CASSVGLEYEQYF. CDR3 sequence (DNA): TGTGCCAGCAGCGTGGGACTCGAGTACGAGCAGTACTTC.

Of note for this clone: Other DNA sequences in the sample encode the same CDR3. This rearrangement joins TRBV5-1 to TRBJ1-1; D may be TRBD1 (5 bases). Germline V CDR1 and CDR2: SGHRS, YFSETQ. The CDR3 contains 14 residues. V was cut by 0 bases and J by 2 bases, with 8 bases left in between. This CDR3 reads CASSLETVNTEAFF. CDR3 nucleotides: TGCGCCAGCAGCTTGGAGACAGTTAACACTGAAGCTTTCTTT. The whole variable domain, filled in from reference TRBV5-1 and TRBJ1-1, reads KAGVTQTPRYLIKTRGQQVTLSCSPISGHRSVSWYQQTPGQGLQFLFEYFSETQRNKGNFPGRFSGRQFSNSRSEMNVSTLELGDSALYLCASSLETVNTEAFFGQGTRLTVV.

This chain links TRBV5-4 with TRBJ2-1; D might be TRBD2 (5 bases). V was trimmed by 0 bases and J by 4 bases, leaving 14 bases between them. This CDR3 region has 16 residues. The germline V gene encodes CDR1 SGHNT and CDR2 YYREEE (reference sequence). This chain's CDR3 is CASSLAGRGSYNEQFF. Written as DNA, the CDR3 is TGTGCCAGCAGCTTGGCCGGTCGGGGTAGTTACAATGAGCAGTTCTTC.

This chain links TRBV19 with TRBJ2-5, with D perhaps matching TRBD2 (6 bases). Trimming took 7 bases from V and 3 from J, leaving 15 bases between them. Germline lookup yields CDR1 LNHDA and CDR2 SQIVND (reference sequence). The CDR3 runs to 14 residues. The chain's CDR3 is CASTPSGWEETQYF. The CDR3 DNA is TGTGCCAGTACCCCAAGCGGGTGGGAAGAGACCCAGTACTTC.

The chain joins TRBV27 to TRBJ2-3; the D gene is possibly TRBD2 (7 bases). The CDR3 contains 15 residues. Germline CDR1 reads MNHEY; CDR2 reads SMNVEV (reference sequence). The V and J ends lost 5 bases and 6 bases respectively, with 18 bases between them. The CDR3 here is CASSQRRGREDTQYF. CDR3 bases: TGTGCCAGCAGTCAAAGAAGGGGGAGGGAGGATACGCAGTATTTT.